The clone carrying this T cell receptor beta chain was seen many times. The antigen remains unidentified. The CDR3 consists of 13 residues. CDR1 is WSHSY, CDR2 SAAADI, per germline. With 7 bases removed from V and 2 bases from J, the gap between germline ends came to 12 bases. This sample is drawn from a study of T-cell reconstitution after alpha-beta-depleted transplantation in children. Notes on the study in general: At around two months after transplant, the alpha-beta T cells were reportedly derived from several hundred expanded clones that came from non-depleted graft cells. Among T cells one year after transplant, newly produced cells accounted for most counts and diversity.

A TCRbeta library incorporating unique molecular identifiers was prepared. TCRdb reprocessed the PCR reads with MiXCR, giving one entry per CDR3 protein. Altogether almost 500,000 distinct CDR3 sequences are present, over 9.5% being singletons, with the ten largest covering around 2%. The clonotype was recovered from a child aged 2 to 15 with inherited bone marrow failure, due to receive a stem cell transplant. This chain links TRBV10-2 with TRBJ2-7, with TRBD1 as a possible D gene (5 bases). Sequencing used PBMCs, obtained before TCRalphabeta/CD19-depleted stem cell transplant. Here the CDR3 DNA reads TGCGCCAGCATCAAACAGGAAACCTACGAGCAGTACTTC. The encoded protein is CASIKQETYEQYF.